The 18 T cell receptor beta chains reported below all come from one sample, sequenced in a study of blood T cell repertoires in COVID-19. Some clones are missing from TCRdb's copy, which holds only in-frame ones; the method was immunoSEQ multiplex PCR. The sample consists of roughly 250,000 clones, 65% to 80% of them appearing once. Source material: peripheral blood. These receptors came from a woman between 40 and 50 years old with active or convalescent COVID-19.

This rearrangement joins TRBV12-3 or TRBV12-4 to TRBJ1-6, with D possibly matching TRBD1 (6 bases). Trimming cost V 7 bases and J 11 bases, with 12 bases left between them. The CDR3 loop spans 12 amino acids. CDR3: CASTSAGAPLHF. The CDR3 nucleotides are TGTGCCAGCACCTCCGCAGGGGCACCCCTCCACTTT.

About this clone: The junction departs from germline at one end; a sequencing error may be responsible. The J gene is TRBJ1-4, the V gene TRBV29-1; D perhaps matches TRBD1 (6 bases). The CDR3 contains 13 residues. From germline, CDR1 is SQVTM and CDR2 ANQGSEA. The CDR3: CSVGGATSEKLFF. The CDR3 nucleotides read TGCAGCGTCGGGGGGGCCACTAGTGAAAAACTGTTTTTT.

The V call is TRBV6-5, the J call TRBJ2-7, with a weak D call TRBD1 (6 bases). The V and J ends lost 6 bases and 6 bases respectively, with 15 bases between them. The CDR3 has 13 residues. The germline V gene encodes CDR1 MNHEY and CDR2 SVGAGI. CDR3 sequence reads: CASRMDSQGEQYV. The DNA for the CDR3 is TGTGCCAGCAGGATGGACAGCCAGGGCGAGCAGTACGTC.

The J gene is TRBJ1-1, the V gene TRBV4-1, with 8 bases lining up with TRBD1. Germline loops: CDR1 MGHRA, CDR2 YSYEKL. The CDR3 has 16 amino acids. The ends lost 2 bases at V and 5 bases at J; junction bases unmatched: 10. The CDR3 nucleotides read TGCGCCAGCAGCCAACCACGGGGACAGGTGGGAACTGAAGCTTTCTTT. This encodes CASSQPRGQVGTEAFF.

This chain's CDR3 is CASSLTTGGTGELFF. CDR3 DNA: TGCGCCAGCAGCTTGACGACAGGGGGCACCGGGGAGCTGTTTTTT. The chain combines TRBV5-1 with TRBJ2-2, with 9 nucleotides matching TRBD1. Germline values: CDR1 SGHRS, CDR2 YFSETQ. The length of the CDR3 is 15 residues. V lost 1 base and J lost 4; bases outside the gene matches: 2.

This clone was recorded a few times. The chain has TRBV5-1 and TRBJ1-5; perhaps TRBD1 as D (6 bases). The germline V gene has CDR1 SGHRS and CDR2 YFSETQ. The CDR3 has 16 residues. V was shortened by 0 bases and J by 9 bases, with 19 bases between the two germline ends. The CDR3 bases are TGCGCCAGCAGCTTGGGCCCACAGGGAACCTCGGGGCCCCAGCATTTT. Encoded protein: CASSLGPQGTSGPQHF.

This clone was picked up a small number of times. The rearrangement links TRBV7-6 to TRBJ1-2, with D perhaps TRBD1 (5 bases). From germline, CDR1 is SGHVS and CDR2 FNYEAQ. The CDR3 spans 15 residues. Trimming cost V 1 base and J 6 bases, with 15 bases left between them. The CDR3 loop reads CASSLGAGFSDGYTF. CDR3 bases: TGTGCCAGCAGCTTAGGTGCAGGGTTCTCGGATGGCTACACCTTC.

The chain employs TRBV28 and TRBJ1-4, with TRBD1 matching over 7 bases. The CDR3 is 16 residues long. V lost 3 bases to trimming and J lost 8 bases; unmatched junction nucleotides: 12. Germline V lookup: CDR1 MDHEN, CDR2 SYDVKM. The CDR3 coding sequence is TGTGCCAGCAGTTTGGTGACAGGGTTGGTACTCGAAAAACTGTTTTTT. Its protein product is CASSLVTGLVLEKLFF.

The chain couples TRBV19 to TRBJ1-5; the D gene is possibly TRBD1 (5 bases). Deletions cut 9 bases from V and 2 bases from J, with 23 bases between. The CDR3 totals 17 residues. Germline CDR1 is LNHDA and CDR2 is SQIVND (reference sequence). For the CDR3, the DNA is TGTGCCAGCTCTCGTGGGGGGACTATAGGCGGCAATCAGCCCCAGCATTTT. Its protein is CASSRGGTIGGNQPQHF.

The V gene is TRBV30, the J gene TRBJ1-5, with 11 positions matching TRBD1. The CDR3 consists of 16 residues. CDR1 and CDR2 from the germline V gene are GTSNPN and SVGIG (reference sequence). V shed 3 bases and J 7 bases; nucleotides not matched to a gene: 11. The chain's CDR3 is CAWSPGTGGRRQPQHF. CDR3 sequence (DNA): TGTGCCTGGAGCCCCGGGACAGGGGGTCGGCGGCAGCCCCAGCATTTT. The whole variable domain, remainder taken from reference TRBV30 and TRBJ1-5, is SQTIHQWPATLVQPVGSPLSLECTVEGTSNPNLYWYRQAAGRGLQLLFYSVGIGQISSEVPQNLSASRPQDRQFILSSKKLLLSDSGFYLCAWSPGTGGRRQPQHFGDGTRLSIL.

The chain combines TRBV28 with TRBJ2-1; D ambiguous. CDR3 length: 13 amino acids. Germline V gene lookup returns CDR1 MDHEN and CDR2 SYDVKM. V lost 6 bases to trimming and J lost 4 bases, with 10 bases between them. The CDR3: CASSSDWYNEQFF. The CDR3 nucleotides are TGTGCCAGCAGCAGTGACTGGTACAATGAGCAGTTCTTC.

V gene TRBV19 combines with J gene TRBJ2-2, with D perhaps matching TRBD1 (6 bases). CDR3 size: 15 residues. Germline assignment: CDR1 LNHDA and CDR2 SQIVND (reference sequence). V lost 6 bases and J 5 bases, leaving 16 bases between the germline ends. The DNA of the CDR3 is TGTGCCAGTAGCATTGGGGGCGGGTGGACCGGGGAGCTGTTTTTT. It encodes CASSIGGGWTGELFF. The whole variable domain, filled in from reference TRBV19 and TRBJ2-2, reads DGGITQSPKYLFRKEGQNVTLSCEQNLNHDAMYWYRQDPGQGLRLIYYSQIVNDFQKGDIAEGYSVSREKKESFPLTVTSAQKNPTAFYLCASSIGGGWTGELFFGEGSRLTVL.

CDR3 in DNA: TGTGCCAGCCTCCGGGGGGCAAGGAATGAGCAGTTCTTC. Its translation is CASLRGARNEQFF. The rearrangement joins TRBV6-5 to TRBJ2-1, with a tentative D call TRBD2 (7 bases). Trimming removed 8 bases at V and 7 bases at J, with 15 bases between. Looked up from germline, CDR1 is MNHEY and CDR2 is SVGAGI. The CDR3 totals 13 residues.

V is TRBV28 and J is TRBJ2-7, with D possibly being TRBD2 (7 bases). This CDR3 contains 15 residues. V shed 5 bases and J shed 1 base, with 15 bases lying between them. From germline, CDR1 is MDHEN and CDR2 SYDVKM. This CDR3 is CASSQTGGPSYEQYV. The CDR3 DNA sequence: TGTGCCAGCAGTCAAACGGGGGGCCCATCCTACGAGCAGTACGTC.

CDR3 DNA: TGTGCCAGCAGTGAAGCCAGACTAGCGGGGGAGCAGTTCTTC. Its translation is CASSEARLAGEQFF. The V and J genes are TRBV6-1 and TRBJ2-1; 11 nucleotides agree with TRBD2. The germline CDR1 and CDR2 sequences are MNHNS and SASEGT. The length of the CDR3 is 14 residues. V trimming: 0 bases; J trimming: 10 bases; junction bases outside the gene matches: 2.

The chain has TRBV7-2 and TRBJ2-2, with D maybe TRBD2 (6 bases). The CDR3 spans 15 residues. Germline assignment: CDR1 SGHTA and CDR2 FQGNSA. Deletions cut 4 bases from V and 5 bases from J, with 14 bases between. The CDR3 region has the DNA TGTGCCAGCAGCTCCTTGATGGGGGGTACCGGGGAGCTGTTTTTT. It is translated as CASSSLMGGTGELFF.

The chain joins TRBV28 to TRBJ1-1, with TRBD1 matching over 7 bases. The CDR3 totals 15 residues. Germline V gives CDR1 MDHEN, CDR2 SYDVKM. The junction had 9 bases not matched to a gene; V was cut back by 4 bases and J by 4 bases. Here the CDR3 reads CASSSSTGLSTEAFF. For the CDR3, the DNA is TGTGCCAGCAGTTCATCGACAGGGCTGAGCACTGAAGCTTTCTTT.

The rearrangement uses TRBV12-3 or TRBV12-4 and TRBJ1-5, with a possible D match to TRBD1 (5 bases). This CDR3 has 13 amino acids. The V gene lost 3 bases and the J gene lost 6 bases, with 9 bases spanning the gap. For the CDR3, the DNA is TGTGCCAGCAGTTTGAAGGGGATTCAGCCCCAGCATTTT. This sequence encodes CASSLKGIQPQHF.